This section outlines one T cell receptor beta chain sequence together with its context. Using immunoSEQ multiplex PCR, the repertoire was profiled, and TCRdb retains in-frame clones only, with some absent. This repertoire shows about 160,000 clones, 80% to 95% found once; its top ten account for 4.8%. Trimming cost V 2 bases and J 4 bases; bases outside gene matches: 4. Germline-derived CDR1 and CDR2 are MGHRA and YSYEKL. CDR3 length equals 15 residues. The sample belongs to a study of blood T cell repertoires in COVID-19. Study in general: In each case, the material was cDNA or gDNA derived from T cells, B-cell-depleted T cells, or PBMCs.

The receptor's source is a man younger than 40 with COVID-19, enrolled during active disease. The sample was peripheral blood. J is TRBJ2-1 and V is TRBV4-1, with 8 bases that match TRBD2. CDR3 residues: CASSQPTSVYNEQFF. Here the CDR3 DNA reads TGCGCCAGCAGCCAACCGACTAGCGTTTACAATGAGCAGTTCTTC.